This T cell receptor beta chain originates from a study of blood T cell repertoires in COVID-19. Overall study context: Specimens from acute and convalescent COVID-19 originated in the United States, Italy and Spain.

V trimming: 4 bases; J trimming: 6 bases; junction bases outside the gene matches: 3. The germline gives CDR1 LNHDA, CDR2 SQIVND (reference sequence). This CDR3 is 12 amino acids long. Enrolment of Seattle patients took place during active infection, and they were followed longitudinally. Assay: immunoSEQ multiplex PCR; the TCRdb copy retains only in-frame clones and omits some. The table includes about 68,000 clones, roughly 91% detected once. The clonotype comes from a man aged 40-49 years with COVID-19, enrolled during active disease. Source material: peripheral blood. This chain uses TRBV19 with TRBJ2-7; 7 nucleotides agree with TRBD1. The CDR3 sequence: CASSTSGGEQYF. The CDR3 DNA reads TGTGCCAGTAGTACCTCAGGGGGCGAGCAGTACTTC.